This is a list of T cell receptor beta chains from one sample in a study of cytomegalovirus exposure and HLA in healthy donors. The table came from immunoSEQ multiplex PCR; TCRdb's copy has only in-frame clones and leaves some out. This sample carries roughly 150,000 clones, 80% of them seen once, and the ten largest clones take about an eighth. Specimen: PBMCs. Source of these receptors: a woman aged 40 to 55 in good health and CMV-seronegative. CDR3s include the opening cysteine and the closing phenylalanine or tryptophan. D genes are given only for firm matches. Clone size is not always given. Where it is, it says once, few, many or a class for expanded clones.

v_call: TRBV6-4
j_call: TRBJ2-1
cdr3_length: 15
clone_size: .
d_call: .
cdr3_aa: CASSEMAEGYNEQFF
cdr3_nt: TGTGCCAGCAGCGAGATGGCGGAGGGGTACAATGAGCAGTTCTTC

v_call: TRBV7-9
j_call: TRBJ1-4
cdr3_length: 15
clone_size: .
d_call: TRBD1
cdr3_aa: CASSPQGALNEKLFF
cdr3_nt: TGTGCCAGCAGCCCACAGGGGGCTCTGAATGAAAAACTGTTTTTT

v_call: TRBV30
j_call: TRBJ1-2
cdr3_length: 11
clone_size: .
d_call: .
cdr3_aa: CAWREVGGYTF
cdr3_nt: TGTGCCTGGAGAGAGGTCGGTGGCTACACCTTC

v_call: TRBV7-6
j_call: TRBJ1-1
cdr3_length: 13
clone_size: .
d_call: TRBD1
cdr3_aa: CASSLTGATEAFF
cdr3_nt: TGTGCCAGCAGCTTAACAGGGGCCACTGAAGCTTTCTTT

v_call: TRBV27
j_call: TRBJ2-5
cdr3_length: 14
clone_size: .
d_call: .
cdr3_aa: CASSFRSPQETQYF
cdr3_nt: TGTGCCAGCAGTTTCCGGTCCCCCCAAGAGACCCAGTACTTC

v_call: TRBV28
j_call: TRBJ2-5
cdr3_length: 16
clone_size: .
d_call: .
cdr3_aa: CASSPLRRGLQETQYF
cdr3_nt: TGTGCCAGCAGTCCGCTGAGGCGGGGCCTCCAAGAGACCCAGTACTTC

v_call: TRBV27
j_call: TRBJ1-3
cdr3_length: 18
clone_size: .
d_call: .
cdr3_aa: CASSLSLSSFHSGNTIYF
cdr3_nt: TGTGCCAGCAGTTTAAGCTTATCCTCCTTCCATTCTGGAAACACCATATATTTT

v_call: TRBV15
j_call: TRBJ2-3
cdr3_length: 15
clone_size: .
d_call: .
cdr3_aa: CATGTSKPGLITQYF
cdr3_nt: TGTGCCACCGGCACCTCGAAACCGGGACTCATTACGCAGTATTTT

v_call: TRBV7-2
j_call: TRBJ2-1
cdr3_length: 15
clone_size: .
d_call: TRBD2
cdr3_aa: CASSLGGGAYNEQFF
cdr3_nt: TGTGCCAGCAGCTTAGGCGGGGGGGCCTACAATGAGCAGTTCTTC

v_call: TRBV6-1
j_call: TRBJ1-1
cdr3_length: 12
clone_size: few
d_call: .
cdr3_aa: CASRALAVEAFF
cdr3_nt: TGTGCCAGCAGGGCTTTGGCCGTTGAAGCTTTCTTT

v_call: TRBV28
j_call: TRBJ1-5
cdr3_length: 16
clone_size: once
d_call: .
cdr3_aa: CASRAGRRGSNQPQHF
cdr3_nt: TGTGCCAGCAGAGCAGGGCGGAGGGGTAGCAATCAGCCCCAGCATTTT

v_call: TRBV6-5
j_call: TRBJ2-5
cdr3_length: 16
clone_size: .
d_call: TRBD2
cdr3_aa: CASSYSNGGREETQYF
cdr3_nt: TGTGCCAGCAGTTACTCGAACGGCGGGAGGGAAGAGACCCAGTACTTC

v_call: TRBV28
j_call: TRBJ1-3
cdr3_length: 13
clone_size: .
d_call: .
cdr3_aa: CASRRYAGNTIYF
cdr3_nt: TGTGCCAGCAGACGGTATGCTGGAAACACCATATATTTT

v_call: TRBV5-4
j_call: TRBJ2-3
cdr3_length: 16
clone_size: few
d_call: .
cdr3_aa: CASSPGPLYATDTQYF
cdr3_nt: TGTGCCAGCAGCCCAGGGCCTCTTTACGCGACGGATACGCAGTATTTT

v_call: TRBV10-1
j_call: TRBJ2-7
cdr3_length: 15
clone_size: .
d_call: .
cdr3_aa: CASSENPSDTYEQYF
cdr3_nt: TGCGCCAGCAGTGAGAATCCTAGCGATACCTACGAGCAGTACTTC

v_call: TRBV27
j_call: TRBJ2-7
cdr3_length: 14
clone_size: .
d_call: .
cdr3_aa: CASRPGTITYEQYF
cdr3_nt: TGTGCCAGCAGGCCCGGGACAATTACCTACGAGCAGTACTTC

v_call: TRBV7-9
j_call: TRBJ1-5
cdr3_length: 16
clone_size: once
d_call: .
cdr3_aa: CASSPREGRSNQPQHF
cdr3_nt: TGTGCCAGCAGCCCCCGGGAGGGCAGAAGCAATCAGCCCCAGCATTTT

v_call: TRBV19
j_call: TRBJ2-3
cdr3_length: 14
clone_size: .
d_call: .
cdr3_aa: CASSIAGGTDTQYF
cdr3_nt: TGTGCCAGTAGTATAGCGGGGGGCACAGATACGCAGTATTTT

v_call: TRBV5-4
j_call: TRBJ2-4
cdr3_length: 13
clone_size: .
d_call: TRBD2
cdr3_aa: CASSLGLGNIQYF
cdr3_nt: TGTGCCAGCAGCCTAGGACTAGGAAACATTCAGTACTTC

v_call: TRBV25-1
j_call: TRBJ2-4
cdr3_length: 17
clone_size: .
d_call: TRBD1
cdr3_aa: CASSTLRSTGGFDIQYF
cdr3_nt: TGTGCCAGCTCTACTCTGCGGAGTACAGGGGGGTTCGACATTCAGTACTTC

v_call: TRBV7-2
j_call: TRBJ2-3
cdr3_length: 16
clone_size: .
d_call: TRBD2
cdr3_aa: CASSLVTGGAPDTQYF
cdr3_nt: TGTGCCAGCAGCTTAGTGACCGGGGGGGCCCCAGATACGCAGTATTTT

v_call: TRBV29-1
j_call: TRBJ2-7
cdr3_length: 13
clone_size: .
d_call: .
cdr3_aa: CSIELAADYEQYF
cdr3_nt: TGCAGCATTGAGTTAGCCGCGGATTACGAGCAGTACTTC

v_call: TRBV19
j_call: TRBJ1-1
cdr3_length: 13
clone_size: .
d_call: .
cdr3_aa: CASSYEGGTEAFF
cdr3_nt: TGTGCCAGTAGTTATGAGGGAGGAACTGAAGCTTTCTTT

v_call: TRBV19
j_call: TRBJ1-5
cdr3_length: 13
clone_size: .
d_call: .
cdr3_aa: CASSPSARQPQHF
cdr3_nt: TGTGCCAGTAGTCCCTCTGCGAGGCAGCCCCAGCATTTT

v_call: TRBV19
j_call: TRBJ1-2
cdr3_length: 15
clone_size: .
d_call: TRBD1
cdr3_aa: CASTPYRGSLYGYTF
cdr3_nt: TGTGCCAGTACTCCATACAGGGGGTCTCTCTATGGCTACACCTTC

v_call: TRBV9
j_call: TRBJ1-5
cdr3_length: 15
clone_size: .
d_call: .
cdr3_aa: CASSVLTGSVQPQHF
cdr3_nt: TGTGCCAGCAGCGTATTGACGGGGTCCGTTCAGCCCCAGCATTTT

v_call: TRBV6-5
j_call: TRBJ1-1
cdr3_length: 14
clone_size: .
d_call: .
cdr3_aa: CASSYRTAATEAFF
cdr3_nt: TGTGCCAGCAGTTACCGGACAGCAGCCACTGAAGCTTTCTTT

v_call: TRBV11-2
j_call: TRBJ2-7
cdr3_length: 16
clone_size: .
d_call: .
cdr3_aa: CASSLGPGYEAGEQYF
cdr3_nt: TGTGCCAGCAGCTTAGGGCCCGGATATGAAGCAGGCGAGCAGTACTTC

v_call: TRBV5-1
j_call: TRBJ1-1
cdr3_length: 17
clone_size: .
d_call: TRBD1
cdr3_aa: CASSQSTGSLMNTEAFF
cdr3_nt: TGCGCCAGCAGCCAATCGACAGGGTCCCTAATGAACACTGAAGCTTTCTTT

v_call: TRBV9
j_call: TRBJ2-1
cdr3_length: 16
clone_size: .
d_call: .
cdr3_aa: CASSPRVGAGYNEQFF
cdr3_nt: TGTGCCAGCAGCCCCAGGGTAGGGGCCGGATACAATGAGCAGTTCTTC

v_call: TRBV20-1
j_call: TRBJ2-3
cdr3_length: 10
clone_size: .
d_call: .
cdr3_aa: CSASGVTQYF
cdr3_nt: TGCAGTGCTAGTGGAGTAACGCAGTATTTT

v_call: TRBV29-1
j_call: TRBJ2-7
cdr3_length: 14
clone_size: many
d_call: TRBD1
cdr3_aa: CSVELPGGFAEQYF
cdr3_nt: TGCAGCGTTGAGTTGCCAGGGGGCTTTGCCGAGCAGTACTTC

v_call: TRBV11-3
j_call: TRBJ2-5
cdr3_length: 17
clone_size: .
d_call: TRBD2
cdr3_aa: CASSLAFSGGLQETQYF
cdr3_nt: TGTGCCAGCAGCTTAGCTTTTAGCGGGGGTCTCCAAGAGACCCAGTACTTC

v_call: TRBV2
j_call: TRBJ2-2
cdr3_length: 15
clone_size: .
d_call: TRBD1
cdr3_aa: CASTRGQANTGELFF
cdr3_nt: TGTGCCAGCACTCGCGGACAGGCGAACACCGGGGAGCTGTTTTTT

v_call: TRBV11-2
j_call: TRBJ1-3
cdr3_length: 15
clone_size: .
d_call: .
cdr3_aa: CASSLGGHSGNTIYF
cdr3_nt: TGTGCCAGCAGCTTAGGAGGTCACTCTGGAAACACCATATATTTT

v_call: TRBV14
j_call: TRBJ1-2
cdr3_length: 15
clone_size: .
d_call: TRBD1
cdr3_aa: CASSLSRQGPGGYTF
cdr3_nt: TGTGCCAGCAGCCTCTCGCGACAGGGCCCTGGGGGCTACACCTTC

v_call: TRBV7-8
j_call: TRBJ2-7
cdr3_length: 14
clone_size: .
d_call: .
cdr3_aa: CASSLSGRGYEQYF
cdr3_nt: TGTGCCAGCAGCTTATCGGGCAGGGGCTACGAGCAGTACTTC

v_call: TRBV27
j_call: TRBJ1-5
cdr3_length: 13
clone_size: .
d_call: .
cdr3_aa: CASSSVAGQPQHF
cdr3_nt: TGTGCCAGCAGCTCGGTTGCGGGTCAGCCCCAGCATTTT

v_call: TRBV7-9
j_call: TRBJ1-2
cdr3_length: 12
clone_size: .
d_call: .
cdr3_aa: CASSSGDFVYTF
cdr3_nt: TGTGCCAGCAGTTCGGGGGATTTTGTCTACACCTTC

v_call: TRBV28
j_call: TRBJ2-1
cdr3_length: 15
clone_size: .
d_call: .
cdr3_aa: CASSLQGYFKNEQFF
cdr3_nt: TGTGCCAGCAGTTTACAGGGTTATTTCAAAAATGAGCAGTTCTTC

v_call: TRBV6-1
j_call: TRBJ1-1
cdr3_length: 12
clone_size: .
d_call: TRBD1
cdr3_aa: CASRTGGGEAFF
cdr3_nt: TGTGCCAGCAGGACAGGGGGCGGGGAAGCTTTCTTT

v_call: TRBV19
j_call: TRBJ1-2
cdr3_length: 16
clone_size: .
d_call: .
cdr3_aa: CASSILPDQGNYGYTF
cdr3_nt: TGTGCCAGTAGTATTCTCCCAGACCAGGGTAACTATGGCTACACCTTC

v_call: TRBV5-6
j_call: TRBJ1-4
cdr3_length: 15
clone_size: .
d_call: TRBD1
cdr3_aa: CASSFGTGGNEKLFF
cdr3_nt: TGTGCCAGCAGCTTCGGGACAGGGGGCAACGAAAAACTGTTTTTT

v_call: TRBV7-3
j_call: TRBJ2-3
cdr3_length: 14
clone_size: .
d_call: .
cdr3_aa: CASSPSPSTDTQYF
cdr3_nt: TGTGCCAGCAGCCCCTCCCCTAGCACAGATACGCAGTATTTT

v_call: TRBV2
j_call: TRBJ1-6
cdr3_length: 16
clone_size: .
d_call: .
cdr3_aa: CASSEGPSFGNSPLHF
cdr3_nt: TGTGCCAGCAGTGAAGGCCCGTCGTTCGGGAATTCACCCCTCCACTTT

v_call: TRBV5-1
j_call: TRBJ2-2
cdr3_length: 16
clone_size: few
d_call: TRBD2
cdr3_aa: CASSWTSGSSSGELFF
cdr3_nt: TGCGCCAGCAGCTGGACTAGCGGGAGTTCTAGCGGGGAGCTGTTTTTT

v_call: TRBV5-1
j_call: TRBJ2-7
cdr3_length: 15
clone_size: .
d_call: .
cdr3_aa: CASSFVSQPGYEQYF
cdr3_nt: TGCGCCAGCAGCTTTGTCTCTCAGCCAGGCTACGAGCAGTACTTC

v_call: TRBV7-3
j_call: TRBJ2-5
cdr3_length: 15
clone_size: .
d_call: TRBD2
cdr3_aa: CASSKLAGVQETQYF
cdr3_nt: TGTGCCAGCAGCAAACTAGCGGGGGTCCAAGAGACCCAGTACTTC

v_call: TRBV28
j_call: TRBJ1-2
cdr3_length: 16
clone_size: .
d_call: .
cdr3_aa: CASRPSGQPSEDGYTF
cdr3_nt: TGTGCCAGCAGGCCTTCAGGACAGCCCTCCGAAGATGGCTACACCTTC

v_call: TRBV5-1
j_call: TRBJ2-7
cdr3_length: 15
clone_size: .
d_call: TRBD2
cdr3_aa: CASSLVASGGYEQYF
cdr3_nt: TGCGCCAGCAGCTTGGTGGCTAGCGGGGGCTACGAGCAGTACTTC

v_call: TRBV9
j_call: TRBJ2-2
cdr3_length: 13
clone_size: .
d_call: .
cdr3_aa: CASSVLLGRELFF
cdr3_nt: TGTGCCAGCAGCGTCCTTTTGGGCCGGGAGCTGTTTTTT

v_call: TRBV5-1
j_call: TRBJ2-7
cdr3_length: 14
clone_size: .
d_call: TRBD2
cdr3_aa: CASSKTSGPTEQYF
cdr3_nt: TGCGCCAGCAGCAAGACTAGCGGCCCTACCGAGCAGTACTTC

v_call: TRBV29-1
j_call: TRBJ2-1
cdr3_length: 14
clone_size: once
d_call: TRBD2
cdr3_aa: CSVWRGGAYNEQFF
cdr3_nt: TGCAGCGTATGGCGGGGGGGAGCCTACAATGAGCAGTTCTTC

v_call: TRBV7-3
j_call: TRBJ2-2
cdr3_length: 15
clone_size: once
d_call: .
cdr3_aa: CASSPTRGNTGELFF
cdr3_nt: TGTGCCAGCAGCCCAACACGGGGAAACACCGGGGAGCTGTTTTTT

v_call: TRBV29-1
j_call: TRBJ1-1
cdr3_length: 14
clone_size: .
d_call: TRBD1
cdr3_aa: CSVEGQGGATEAFF
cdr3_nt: TGCAGCGTTGAAGGACAGGGAGGTGCCACTGAAGCTTTCTTT

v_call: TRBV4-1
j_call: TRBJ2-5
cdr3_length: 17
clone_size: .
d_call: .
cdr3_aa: CASSPTPDAGKVGFSYF
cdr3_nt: TGCGCCAGCAGCCCAACCCCAGATGCGGGAAAAGTGGGCTTTTCGTACTTC

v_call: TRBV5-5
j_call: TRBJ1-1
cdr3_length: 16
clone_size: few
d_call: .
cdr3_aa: CASSLVGGAGNTEAFF
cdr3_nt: TGTGCCAGCAGCTTGGTTGGGGGCGCCGGAAACACTGAAGCTTTCTTT

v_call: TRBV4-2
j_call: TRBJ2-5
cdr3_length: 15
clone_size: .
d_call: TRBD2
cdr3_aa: CASSHTSGGVETQYF
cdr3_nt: TGTGCCAGCAGCCACACTAGCGGGGGGGTTGAGACCCAGTACTTC